The T cell receptor (beta chain) described here comes from a study of regulatory T cells in long-lasting Graves disease. Time point described: persistent/refractory GD, antithyroid drugs over 5 years with positive TRAb. From RNA extracted from PBMCs, the TCR library was made. Patients hailed from an endocrinology department in Xi'an, China. Arm-PCR of CDR3 regions and iRepertoire HTBI primers were used to build TCR beta libraries. TCRdb used MiXCR to reprocess the multiplex PCR reads, holding one entry per CDR3 protein. The sample lists about 460,000 distinct CDR3 sequences, around a fifth occurring once. The sample holds many counts of this clonotype. Antigen unknown. Notes on the study in general: Researchers examined only peripheral blood and not thyroid tissue.

This TCR was recovered from a female donor with Graves disease. The sample consisted of peripheral blood mononuclear cells (PBMCs), taken when the disease was refractory, from a patient treated with antithyroid drugs.

CDR3 residues: CSVAGKGAGDEKLFF. CDR3 nucleotides: TGCAGCGTGGCCGGGAAGGGGGCCGGGGATGAAAAACTGTTTTTT. V gene TRBV29-1 combines with J gene TRBJ1-4, with 7 bases that match TRBD1. The CDR3 runs 15 residues. Germline trimming cut 6 bases from V and 6 bases from J; bases unmatched to any gene: 13. Germline CDR1 is SQVTM and CDR2 is ANQGSEA. Together with reference TRBV29-1 and TRBJ1-4, the CDR3 gives the full variable domain: SAVISQKPSRDICQRGTSLTIQCQVDSQVTMMFWYRQQPGQSLTLIATANQGSEATYESGFVIDKFPISRPNLTFSTLTVSNMSPEDSSIYLCSVAGKGAGDEKLFFGSGTQLSVL.